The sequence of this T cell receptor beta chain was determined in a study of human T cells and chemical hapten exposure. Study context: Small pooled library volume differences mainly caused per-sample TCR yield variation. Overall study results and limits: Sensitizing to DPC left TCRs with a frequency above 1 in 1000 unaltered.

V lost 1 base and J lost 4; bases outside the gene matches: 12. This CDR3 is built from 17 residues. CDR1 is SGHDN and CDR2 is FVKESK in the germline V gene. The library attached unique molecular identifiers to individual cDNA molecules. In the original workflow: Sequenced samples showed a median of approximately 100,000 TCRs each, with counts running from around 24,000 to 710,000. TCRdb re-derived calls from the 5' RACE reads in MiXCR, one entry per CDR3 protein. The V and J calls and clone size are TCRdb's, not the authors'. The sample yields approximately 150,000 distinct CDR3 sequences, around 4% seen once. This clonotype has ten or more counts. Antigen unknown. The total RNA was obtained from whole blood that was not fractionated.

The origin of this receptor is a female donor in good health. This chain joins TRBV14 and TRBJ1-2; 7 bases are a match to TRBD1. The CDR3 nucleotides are TGTGCCAGCAGCCAAGTCGGGGACAGAGTCCTGATCTATGGCTACACCTTC. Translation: CASSQVGDRVLIYGYTF.